The present T cell receptor beta chain was sequenced within a study of blood T cell repertoires in COVID-19. Study as a whole: From the United States, Italy and Spain came samples of acute and convalescent COVID-19. The cDNA or gDNA used as material had been derived from T cells, B-cell-depleted T cells, or PBMCs.

Per the original methods: It was from reference gene primer amplification that nucleated cell counts were estimated. Libraries were prepared by immunoSEQ multiplex PCR; TCRdb keeps only in-frame clonotypes and omits some of them. That table furnishes V, J and clone size, whereas the DNA furnished D and trimming. The sample contains 100,000 to 120,000 clones, around nine tenths of which appear only once. The V gene lost 0 bases and the J gene lost 8 bases, with 11 bases spanning the gap. In germline, CDR1 is LGHNA, CDR2 YNFKEQ. The CDR3 spans 14 residues. This clone was seen only once. This chain uses TRBV4-2 with TRBJ2-1; D perhaps matches TRBD2 (5 bases). Specimen: peripheral blood. The source is a woman aged 50 to 60 with acute or convalescent COVID-19. The CDR3 nucleotides read TGTGCCAGCAGCCAAGATAGTTGGCGGGATGAGCAGTTCTTC. Translated, it gives CASSQDSWRDEQFF.